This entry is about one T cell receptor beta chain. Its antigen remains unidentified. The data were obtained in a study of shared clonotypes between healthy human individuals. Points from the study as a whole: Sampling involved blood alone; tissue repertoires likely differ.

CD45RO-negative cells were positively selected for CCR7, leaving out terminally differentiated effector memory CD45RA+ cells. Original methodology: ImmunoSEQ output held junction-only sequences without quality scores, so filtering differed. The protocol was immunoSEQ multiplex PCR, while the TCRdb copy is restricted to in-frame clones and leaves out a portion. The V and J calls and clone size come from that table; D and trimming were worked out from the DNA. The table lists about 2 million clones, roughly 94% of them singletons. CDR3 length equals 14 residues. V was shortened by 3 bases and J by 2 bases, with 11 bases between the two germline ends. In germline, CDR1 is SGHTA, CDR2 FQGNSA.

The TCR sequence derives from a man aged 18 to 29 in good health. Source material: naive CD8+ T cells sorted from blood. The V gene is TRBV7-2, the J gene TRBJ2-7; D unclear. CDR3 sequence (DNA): TGTGCCAGCAGCTTTCCCGAGAACCCCTACGAGCAGTACTTC. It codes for CASSFPENPYEQYF.